These 20 T cell receptor beta chains came from one sample sequenced in a study of identical twins' blood T cells. One entry per CDR3 protein results from TCRdb running MiXCR on the 5' RACE reads. The sample yields hundreds of thousands of distinct CDR3 sequences, about 28% seen once. The specimen was PBMCs. Receptors originate from a woman between 18 and 50 years old in good health.

This clonotype was seen more than once but under ten times. CDR3 coding DNA: TGTGCCAGCAGCTTAGGAGGCGGGAGCGGGGCCAAAAACATTCAGTACTTC. Protein sequence: CASSLGGGSGAKNIQYF. The rearrangement links TRBV7-2 to TRBJ2-4, with 7 bases aligning to TRBD2. From germline, CDR1 is SGHTA and CDR2 FQGNSA. There are 17 residues in the CDR3. With V trimmed by 1 base and J by 1 base, 7 bases remained unmatched.

As for this clonotype: The junction differs from germline at one of its ends, possibly a read error. The chain carries TRBV5-6 and TRBJ1-2; D is unresolved. Germline CDR1 and CDR2: SGHDT and YYEEEE. The CDR3 extends over 14 amino acids. The CDR3 nucleotides read TGTGCCGGCAGCAGAGGGAGTACTGCACGGGGCTACACCTTC. Its protein is CAGSRGSTARGYTF. Drawing the rest from reference TRBV5-6 and TRBJ1-2, the complete variable domain is DAGVTQSPTHLIKTRGQQVTLRCSPKSGHDTVSWYQQALGQGPQFIFQYYEEEERQRGNFPDRFSGHQFPNYSSELNVNALLLGDSALYLCAGSRGSTARGYTFGSGTRLTVV.

This clonotype was seen many times. The CDR3 DNA reads TGTGCCAGCAGTTACTCCGTGAGCTCCTACAATGAGCAGTTCTTC. Translated: CASSYSVSSYNEQFF. The V call is TRBV6-2 or TRBV6-3, the J call TRBJ2-1; D uncertain. The CDR3 runs 15 residues. The germline V gene has CDR1 MNHEY and CDR2 SVGEGT. Trimming stripped 0 bases from V and 0 bases from J, with 6 bases between.

A remark on this clonotype: A read error may account for a junction end that differs from germline. The rearrangement uses TRBV20-1 and TRBJ2-5, with D hard to call. This CDR3 is built from 12 residues. Germline V gives CDR1 DFQATT, CDR2 SNEGSKA (reference sequence). For the CDR3, the DNA is TGCAGTGCTCGAGATGCGTTGGAGACCCAGTACTTC. Translation gives CSARDALETQYF.

This clonotype has more than one count but fewer than ten. V and J are TRBV7-9 and TRBJ2-7; D is uncertain. The length of the CDR3 is 12 residues. Germline CDR1 reads SEHNR; CDR2 reads FQNEAQ (reference sequence). V was pared by 0 bases and J by 7 bases, with 7 bases between. CDR3 in amino acids: CASSLAIREQYF. The CDR3 coding sequence is TGTGCCAGCAGCTTAGCGATAAGAGAGCAGTACTTC.

This clonotype was found many times. The chain employs TRBV10-2 and TRBJ1-5; D gene unclear. The germline gives CDR1 WSHSY, CDR2 SAAADI. The CDR3 is 11 amino acids. The ends were cut back, 8 bases at V and 3 bases at J, with 5 bases in the middle. The CDR3, as DNA: TGCGCCAGCGGGTTCAATCAGCCCCAGCATTTT. Encoded protein: CASGFNQPQHF.

V gene TRBV6-8 combines with J gene TRBJ2-1; no firm D call. V was trimmed by 5 bases and J by 7 bases, leaving 9 bases between them. The germline V gene has CDR1 MNHGY and CDR2 SAAAGT. The CDR3 is 12 residues long. This CDR3 reads CASSPEINEQFF. For the CDR3, the DNA is TGTGCCAGCAGTCCCGAGATTAATGAGCAGTTCTTC.

This clonotype was observed many times. V usage is TRBV29-1 and J usage is TRBJ1-1; 11 bases are shared with TRBD1. Trimming removed 3 bases from V and 11 bases from J; junction bases left unmatched: 8. The CDR3 covers 13 residues. CDR1 is SQVTM, CDR2 ANQGSEA, per germline. The CDR3, as DNA: TGCAGCGTTGATGGGACAGGGGGAAGAGGGGCTTTCTTT. It is translated as CSVDGTGGRGAFF.

This clonotype appeared many times. This chain connects TRBV6-1 to TRBJ1-1; D not certain. The CDR3 is 12 amino acids. Trimming took 3 bases from V and 8 from J, leaving 10 bases between them. The V gene's germline CDR1 is MNHNS and CDR2 SASEGT. The CDR3: CASSDRVSEAFF. In nucleotides, the CDR3 is TGTGCCAGCAGTGATCGGGTGAGCGAAGCTTTCTTT.

Here the CDR3 reads CASSLRTEGNQPQHF. The CDR3 DNA reads TGCGCCAGCAGCTTGCGAACGGAAGGCAATCAGCCCCAGCATTTT. This chain links TRBV5-1 with TRBJ1-5, with D uncertain. Trimming cost V 1 base and J 2 bases, with 10 bases left between them. Germline V gives CDR1 SGHRS, CDR2 YFSETQ. The CDR3 totals 15 residues.

The J gene is TRBJ2-5, the V gene TRBV6-2 or TRBV6-3; D gene ambiguous. The CDR3 length is 12 residues. V was trimmed by 1 base and J by 5 bases, leaving 5 bases between them. The germline V gene encodes CDR1 MNHEY and CDR2 SVGEGT. This chain's CDR3 is CASSYFLETQYF. DNA of the CDR3: TGTGCCAGCAGTTACTTTTTGGAGACCCAGTACTTC.

The chain combines TRBV29-1 with TRBJ2-1; D might be TRBD1 or TRBD2, each matching 5 bases. This CDR3 has 14 amino acids. The germline CDR1 and CDR2 sequences are SQVTM and ANQGSEA. The ends were cut back, 4 bases at V and 0 bases at J, with 10 bases in the middle. Here the CDR3 reads CSVGDPSSYNEQFF. The CDR3 region has the DNA TGCAGCGTTGGGGACCCGAGCTCCTACAATGAGCAGTTCTTC.

The chain joins TRBV6-2 or TRBV6-3 to TRBJ2-1; D is ambiguous. Per the germline V gene, CDR1 is MNHEY and CDR2 is SVGEGT. CDR3 size: 11 residues. V was clipped by 6 bases and J by 4 bases, with 4 bases between them. CDR3 DNA sequence: TGTGCCAGCAGCTGGTACAATGAGCAGTTCTTC. Encoded protein: CASSWYNEQFF.

A few counts support this clonotype. Possible read error: a much larger clone is one base away. V is TRBV7-2 and J is TRBJ2-3; no definite D call. V was shortened by 0 bases and J by 5 bases, with 3 bases between the two germline ends. Germline CDR1 reads SGHTA; CDR2 reads FQGNSA. There are 12 residues in the CDR3. CDR3 sequence (DNA): TGTGCCAGCAGCTTAGCTGTAGATACGCAGTATTTT. Protein: CASSLAVDTQYF.

The J gene is TRBJ1-1, the V gene TRBV28; TRBD1 is a possible D gene (6 bases). The germline V gene encodes CDR1 MDHEN and CDR2 SYDVKM. Trimming left V 5 bases short and J 8 bases short, with 9 bases between. The CDR3 runs 11 residues. The CDR3 region has the DNA TGTGCCAGCAGTACCAGGGGAGAAGCTTTCTTT. Translation gives CASSTRGEAFF.

For the CDR3, the DNA is TGTGCCAGCAGCTACGGACCGCAGGGCTATGGCTACACCTTC. It specifies CASSYGPQGYGYTF. The chain joins TRBV5-6 to TRBJ1-2; D may be TRBD1 (5 bases). Germline V gene data show CDR1 as SGHDT and CDR2 as YYEEEE. The CDR3 totals 14 residues. The V end lost 3 bases, the J end lost 4 bases, and 13 bases lay between the germline ends.

This clonotype occurred many times. The chain carries TRBV3-1 and TRBJ1-3; D remains unclear. Germline loops: CDR1 LGHDT, CDR2 YNNKEL (reference sequence). V lost 4 bases and J 3 bases, leaving 13 bases between the germline ends. This CDR3 comprises 15 residues. CDR3 amino acids: CASSLGVLRGNTIYF. CDR3 in DNA: TGTGCCAGCAGCCTCGGGGTACTCCGTGGAAACACCATATATTTT.

This clonotype has only a few counts. J is TRBJ2-7 and V is TRBV29-1; 7 bases fit TRBD1. CDR1 SQVTM and CDR2 ANQGSEA come from the germline V gene. Losses at the gene ends were 6 bases for V and 5 bases for J; bases not matched to a gene: 7. The CDR3 consists of 12 residues. CDR3 loop: CSVLTGLHEQYF. The CDR3 nucleotides are TGCAGCGTGCTGACAGGGCTCCACGAGCAGTACTTC.

This clonotype was seen only once. The gene calls are TRBV7-9 and TRBJ1-1, with TRBD1 matching 7 bases. Germline assignment: CDR1 SEHNR and CDR2 FQNEAQ (reference sequence). The CDR3 covers 11 residues. Germline trimming cut 6 bases from V and 10 bases from J; bases unmatched to any gene: 5. In DNA, the CDR3 is TGTGCCAGCAGGACAGGGTTAGTAGCTTTCTTT. Its protein is CASRTGLVAFF.

This clonotype was counted a few times. V gene TRBV6-6 combines with J gene TRBJ2-2; D is unclear. CDR1 and CDR2 (germline): MNHNY, SVGAGI (reference sequence). Trimming shortened V by 4 bases and J by 5 bases, and 8 bases separated the two germline ends. CDR3 length equals 13 residues. CDR3 region: CASSSRLTGELFF. In nucleotides, the CDR3 is TGTGCCAGCAGTTCACGACTGACCGGGGAGCTGTTTTTT.